A selection of T cell receptor beta chains follows, all from one sample in a study of cytomegalovirus exposure and HLA in healthy donors. Sequencing was performed with immunoSEQ multiplex PCR; in TCRdb, only in-frame clones are kept and a portion is missing. This table has about 160,000 clones, about 75% appearing once. Source material: PBMCs. These receptors all stem from a woman aged 45-60 years in good health and CMV-seropositive. The CDR3 runs from the conserved cysteine through the conserved F or W. The order of the fields is clone size, V gene, D gene, CDR3 length, J gene, CDR3 protein, CDR3 DNA. The D gene is left open where the match is weak. Some rows mark clone size as missing; the rest say once, few, many or name a class of expanded clone.

>once|TRBV5-1|-|14|TRBJ2-1
CASSLMGEVNEQFF
TGCGCCAGCAGCTTGATGGGGGAGGTAAATGAGCAGTTCTTC
>-|TRBV5-8|-|13|TRBJ2-5
CASSLTGSETQYF
TGTGCCAGCAGCTTGACAGGGTCAGAGACCCAGTACTTC
>-|TRBV29-1|-|11|TRBJ2-7
CSVDRGYEQYF
TGCAGCGTTGATCGCGGCTACGAGCAGTACTTC
>-|TRBV5-1|-|15|TRBJ1-5
CASSLGEGVSQPQHF
TGCGCCAGCAGCTTGGGGGAGGGGGTGAGCCAGCCCCAGCATTTT
>once|TRBV7-3|-|14|TRBJ1-6
CASSFSGQLSPLHF
TGTGCCAGCAGCTTTTCAGGACAGCTATCACCCCTCCACTTT
>-|TRBV2|TRBD2|14|TRBJ2-1
CASSETSGGGEQFF
TGTGCCAGCAGTGAGACTAGCGGGGGGGGTGAGCAGTTCTTC
>once|TRBV2|-|14|TRBJ1-2
CASSGRTGSDGYTF
TGTGCCAGCAGTGGAAGAACAGGGTCGGATGGCTACACCTTC
>-|TRBV5-4|-|14|TRBJ2-2
CASKSSAGTGELFF
TGTGCCAGCAAGAGTTCGGCCGGGACCGGGGAGCTGTTTTTT
>-|TRBV6-6|-|14|TRBJ2-2
CASRLDGVTGELFF
TGTGCCAGCAGGCTAGACGGTGTCACCGGGGAGCTGTTTTTT
>-|TRBV6-5|TRBD1|15|TRBJ1-1
CASRSRDRGKTEAFF
TGTGCCAGCAGGAGCCGGGACAGGGGGAAAACTGAAGCTTTCTTT
>-|TRBV5-1|-|14|TRBJ2-3
CASSETASTDTQYF
TGCGCCAGCAGCGAGACTGCTAGCACAGATACGCAGTATTTT
>once|TRBV30|-|17|TRBJ1-2
CAWSPILTGLINYGYTF
TGTGCCTGGAGTCCCATCCTGACAGGCCTAATTAACTATGGCTACACCTTC
>-|TRBV20-1|-|11|TRBJ2-7
CSANSHYEQYF
TGCAGTGCTAACAGCCACTACGAGCAGTACTTC
>once|TRBV2|-|13|TRBJ1-5
CASVQNSYQPQHF
TGTGCCAGCGTCCAAAACTCCTATCAGCCCCAGCATTTT
>-|TRBV5-1|TRBD1|16|TRBJ1-1
CASSYTGAVGNTEAFF
TGCGCCAGCAGCTATACAGGGGCGGTTGGGAACACTGAAGCTTTCTTT
>-|TRBV30|-|15|TRBJ2-6
CAWSLRGAGANVLTF
TGTGCCTGGAGTCTCAGGGGGGCTGGGGCCAACGTCCTGACTTTC
>few|TRBV27|TRBD1|13|TRBJ2-1
CATRQGMGNEQFF
TGTGCCACGCGACAGGGGATGGGCAATGAGCAGTTCTTC
>-|TRBV5-1|-|15|TRBJ1-6
CASSALQGQNSPLHF
TGCGCCAGCAGCGCCCTACAGGGTCAAAATTCACCCCTCCACTTT
>-|TRBV7-9|TRBD2|15|TRBJ2-1
CASSWTSGAYNEQFF
TGTGCCAGCAGTTGGACTAGCGGGGCGTACAATGAGCAGTTCTTC
>-|TRBV6-6|-|13|TRBJ1-1
CASSLSLAVEAFF
TGTGCCAGCAGCCTTTCTCTGGCCGTTGAAGCTTTCTTT
>-|TRBV2|TRBD1|14|TRBJ1-2
CASKGTGGTYGYTF
TGTGCCAGCAAAGGGACAGGGGGAACCTATGGCTACACCTTC
>-|TRBV5-6|TRBD1|14|TRBJ1-2
CASSPQTGPYGYTF
TGTGCCAGCAGCCCCCAGACAGGGCCGTATGGCTACACCTTC
>-|TRBV10-1|TRBD1|17|TRBJ2-2
CASSDIPGQENTGELFF
TGCGCCAGCAGCGACATACCGGGACAGGAGAACACCGGGGAGCTGTTTTTT
>-|TRBV5-4|TRBD2|14|TRBJ2-1
CASSPVAGNNEQFF
TGTGCCAGCAGTCCTGTAGCGGGGAATAATGAGCAGTTCTTC
>-|TRBV2|-|13|TRBJ1-1
CASTQGMNTEAFF
TGTGCCAGCACACAGGGAATGAACACTGAAGCTTTCTTT
>-|TRBV18|-|14|TRBJ1-2
CASSPDGLSGGYTF
TGTGCCAGCTCACCAGACGGCCTCTCAGGGGGCTACACCTTC
>-|TRBV5-6|-|15|TRBJ2-1
CASSLGQLSYNEQFF
TGTGCCAGCAGCTTGGGACAGCTCTCCTACAATGAGCAGTTCTTC
>-|TRBV5-1|TRBD2|15|TRBJ2-1
CASSLLAGGYNEQFF
TGCGCCAGCAGCTTACTAGCGGGGGGGTACAATGAGCAGTTCTTC
>-|TRBV5-1|TRBD2|20|TRBJ2-1
CASSLALTSGGGSSYNEQFF
TGCGCCAGCAGCTTGGCTCTGACTAGCGGGGGGGGTAGCTCCTACAATGAGCAGTTCTTC
>-|TRBV9|-|14|TRBJ1-6
CASSPGGVDSPLHF
TGTGCCAGCAGCCCTGGCGGGGTTGATTCACCCCTCCACTTT
>-|TRBV5-1|TRBD1|16|TRBJ2-7
CASSVGPGQGFNEQYF
TGCGCCAGCAGCGTCGGACCGGGACAGGGTTTTAACGAGCAGTACTTC
>few|TRBV18|TRBD2|15|TRBJ2-7
CASSPAGGAVWEQYF
TGTGCCAGCTCACCAGCGGGGGGCGCGGTCTGGGAGCAGTACTTC
>-|TRBV11-2|TRBD1|14|TRBJ1-3
CASSPTGPGNTIYF
TGTGCCAGCAGCCCGACAGGGCCTGGAAACACCATATATTTT
>-|TRBV5-6|TRBD2|18|TRBJ2-7
CASSFASGGGGASGEQYF
TGTGCCAGCAGCTTCGCTTCGGGGGGCGGGGGGGCCTCAGGCGAGCAGTACTTC
>few|TRBV27|TRBD2|15|TRBJ2-7
CASRGTSGGFYEQYF
TGTGCCAGCAGGGGGACTAGCGGGGGGTTTTACGAGCAGTACTTC
>-|TRBV19|TRBD2|15|TRBJ2-3
CASSRERGGKDTQYF
TGTGCCAGTAGTAGAGAGCGGGGGGGGAAAGATACGCAGTATTTT
>few|TRBV4-1|TRBD1|18|TRBJ1-1
CASSHPRTGGMVNTEAFF
TGCGCCAGCAGCCATCCAAGGACAGGGGGCATGGTAAACACTGAAGCTTTCTTT
>-|TRBV2|TRBD1|13|TRBJ1-4
CASNGQGVEKLFF
TGTGCCAGCAATGGACAGGGCGTTGAAAAACTGTTTTTT
>-|TRBV6-1|-|15|TRBJ2-5
CASSEVSRLQETQYF
TGTGCCAGCAGTGAAGTGTCCAGGCTACAAGAGACCCAGTACTTC
>few|TRBV5-6|TRBD1|16|TRBJ1-2
CASSTLSGQGAYGYTF
TGTGCCAGCAGTACCCTCTCGGGACAGGGCGCCTATGGCTACACCTTC